This TCR beta chain was captured by sequencing in a study of T cells after yellow fever vaccination. Background on the study: Preparing low-cell-number fractions relied on SMART-Seq v4 Ultra Low Input.

Study-level results: Bulk-population clonotypes that are abundant could appear as contaminants in FACS-sorted repertoires. Overall, a small share of clonotypes was seen in both CD4 and CD8 compartments.

CDR3 length: 17 amino acids. V lost 11 bases to trimming and J lost 6 bases, with 29 bases between them. Germline values: CDR1 ENHRY, CDR2 SYGVKD. Researchers made TCR cDNA using 5'RACE template switching, and this step added a universal primer site and UMIs. MiXCR was run by TCRdb on the 5' RACE reads, yielding one entry per CDR3 protein. Of about 230,000 distinct CDR3 sequences listed, 6.7% were seen once; the top ten hold approximately 1.1%. Regarding this clonotype: Its antigen remains unidentified.

The clonotype was recovered from a man aged 25-45 years who received the YFV17D yellow fever vaccine. The chain couples TRBV10-3 to TRBJ2-1; the D gene is possibly TRBD2 (5 bases). Sequenced here: CD4+ T cells sorted from PBMCs, sampled on the day of the yellow fever booster vaccination. Here the CDR3 DNA reads TGTGCCTACAATTTCCCTCCAGCCGGGGTGTCCCCCAATGAGCAGTTCTTC. Translating it yields CAYNFPPAGVSPNEQFF.